This T cell receptor (beta chain) was observed in a study of T cells in Graves' hyperthyroidism and ophthalmopathy. Looked up from germline, CDR1 is MNHNS and CDR2 is SASEGT. The CDR3 has 15 residues. Trimming shortened V by 5 bases and J by 4 bases, and 15 bases separated the two germline ends. General study results and limits: Blood also held most thyroid clonotypes expanded beyond 0.001.

TCR beta CDR3 regions were amplified from RNA transcripts. The study used the HTBI primer set for a first-round RT-PCR of the TCR CDR3. TCRdb re-called the multiplex PCR reads with MiXCR, one entry per CDR3 protein. The sample records about 380,000 distinct CDR3 sequences, approximately 18% being singletons. Each diagnosis was grounded in clinical symptoms, serum thyroxine and TRAb, thyroid ultrasound, and orbital computed tomography. Each 10 ml fresh peripheral blood draw supplied the PBMCs. This clonotype was counted at least ten times. Antigen unknown. The chain uses TRBV6-1 and TRBJ1-3; TRBD1 might be the D (5 bases). The sequence was obtained from a man between 18 and 35 years old with Graves' ophthalmopathy. Sequenced input: blood. The CDR3 reads CASSPGGGIGNTIYF. The CDR3 nucleotides are TGTGCCAGCAGTCCTGGGGGTGGCATCGGAAACACCATATATTTT.